One sample yielded the 8 T cell receptor beta chains listed below, sequenced in a study of cytomegalovirus exposure and HLA in healthy donors. Using immunoSEQ multiplex PCR, the repertoire was profiled, and TCRdb retains in-frame clones only, with some absent. The sample holds a few hundred thousand clones; about 90% are singletons and the top ten take 12%. Specimen: PBMCs. These receptors were collected from a man aged 18 to 29 in good health and CMV-seropositive.

Concerning this clone itself: The sample carries other DNA sequences with the same CDR3. The chain joins TRBV5-1 to TRBJ1-1, with a weak D call TRBD1 (5 bases). V lost 1 base and J 1 base, leaving 8 bases between the germline ends. CDR1 is SGHRS, CDR2 YFSETQ, per germline. CDR3 length equals 14 residues. CDR3 nucleotides: TGCGCCAGCAGCTTGAGACAGACGAACACTGAAGCTTTCTTT. It encodes CASSLRQTNTEAFF. Looking up the rest from reference TRBV5-1 and TRBJ1-1 gives the full variable domain: KAGVTQTPRYLIKTRGQQVTLSCSPISGHRSVSWYQQTPGQGLQFLFEYFSETQRNKGNFPGRFSGRQFSNSRSEMNVSTLELGDSALYLCASSLRQTNTEAFFGQGTRLTVV.

V gene TRBV5-1 combines with J gene TRBJ2-7; the D is unclear. The CDR3 covers 12 residues. Trimming took 1 base from V and 5 from J, leaving 7 bases between them. CDR1 is SGHRS and CDR2 is YFSETQ in the germline V gene. This CDR3 reads CASSLLGNEQYF. In DNA, the CDR3 is TGCGCCAGCAGCTTGCTAGGAAACGAGCAGTACTTC.

The J gene is TRBJ2-3, the V gene TRBV6-1, with 9 bases identical to TRBD2. The CDR3 runs to 15 residues. The ends lost 6 bases at V and 4 bases at J; junction bases unmatched: 8. Germline CDR1 and CDR2: MNHNS and SASEGT. CDR3 DNA sequence: TGTGCCAGCAGACACTCAGGACTAGCGCCAGATACGCAGTATTTT. This sequence encodes CASRHSGLAPDTQYF.

The V and J genes are TRBV6-4 and TRBJ2-1, with no clear D. Germline loops: CDR1 MRHNA, CDR2 SNTAGT. The V end lost 4 bases, the J end lost 9 bases, and 13 bases lay between the germline ends. There are 13 residues in the CDR3. The DNA of the CDR3 is TGTGCCAGCAGTGCCGACCCCGCCACTGAGCAGTTCTTC. Its translation is CASSADPATEQFF.

V is TRBV7-9 and J is TRBJ1-1; possibly TRBD1 for D (5 bases). Germline CDR1 reads SEHNR; CDR2 reads FQNEAQ (reference sequence). Trimming took 3 bases from V and 4 from J, leaving 12 bases between them. CDR3 length: 14 residues. CDR3 sequence reads: CASSLEGVSTEAFF. CDR3 DNA: TGTGCCAGCAGCTTGGAAGGGGTGAGCACTGAAGCTTTCTTT.

The chain couples TRBV27 to TRBJ2-7; 10 nucleotides align to TRBD1. V lost 0 bases to trimming and J lost 7 bases; unmatched junction nucleotides: 6. Germline values: CDR1 MNHEY, CDR2 SMNVEV (reference sequence). CDR3 length: 15 amino acids. CDR3 sequence (DNA): TGTGCCAGCAGTTTATCCGGGACAGGGGTCAGTGAGCAGTACTTC. This codes for CASSLSGTGVSEQYF.

The genes are TRBV5-4 and TRBJ2-6; 11 bases fit TRBD2. V dropped 2 bases and J dropped 3; count of bases not matched to a gene: 1. The CDR3 runs to 16 residues. Germline CDR1 and CDR2: SGHNT and YYREEE (reference sequence). CDR3 sequence: CASSFSGRGGANVLTF. The CDR3 coding sequence is TGTGCCAGCAGCTTTAGCGGGAGGGGTGGGGCCAACGTCCTGACTTTC. Drawing the rest from reference TRBV5-4 and TRBJ2-6, the complete variable domain is ETGVTQSPTHLIKTRGQQVTLRCSSQSGHNTVSWYQQALGQGPQFIFQYYREEENGRGNFPPRFSGLQFPNYSSELNVNALELDDSALYLCASSFSGRGGANVLTFGAGSRLTVL.

There are a few counts of this clone. This chain joins TRBV2 and TRBJ1-4, with D uncertain. CDR1 and CDR2 (germline): SNHLY, FYNNEI. CDR3 size: 14 residues. The V and J ends lost 1 base and 8 bases respectively, with 11 bases between them. The CDR3 DNA reads TGTGCCAGCAGTGAAGAAGTGGCCCGGGAAAAACTGTTTTTT. Translated, it gives CASSEEVAREKLFF.